This T cell receptor beta chain originates from a study of T cells in Graves' hyperthyroidism and ophthalmopathy. Study context: Peripheral blood was collected at initial diagnosis, before any treatment.

Amplification of TCR beta CDR3 regions used RNA as the template. During a first-round RT-PCR of the TCR CDR3, the HTBI primer set was used. TCRdb re-analysed the multiplex PCR reads in MiXCR, keeping a single row per CDR3 protein. In the table there are about 640,000 distinct CDR3 sequences, under 25% of which are singletons. This CDR3 contains 16 residues. V trimming: 5 bases; J trimming: 1 base; junction bases outside the gene matches: 9. Per germline, CDR1 SGHAT and CDR2 FQNNGV. Patients with uncontrolled infections, other autoimmune diseases, pregnancy or lactation were excluded. Over 9 ml of fresh peripheral blood supplied the PBMCs. The table lists this clonotype with many counts. The antigen remains undetermined. Whole-study results and caveats: For ophthalmopathy, model prediction preceded onset by a median about 6.2 months.

This receptor was taken from a man aged 25 to 45 with Graves' ophthalmopathy. The sample taken for sequencing was blood. The chain combines TRBV11-2 with TRBJ2-3, with 7 bases that match TRBD1. The CDR3 bases are TGTGCCAGCAGCGGACCACAGGGGTGGGGCACAGATACGCAGTATTTT. Translating gives CASSGPQGWGTDTQYF.